This T cell receptor (beta chain) derives from a study of cytomegalovirus exposure and HLA in healthy donors. Findings and limits, study-wide: It was only CMV serostatus that was available as immune exposure information. Reports indicated that the classifier achieved high specificity and sensitivity in diagnosing cytomegalovirus status. Later, an analysis found that common viral pathogens appeared to be linked with several of the most significant clusters.

Turning to this clone: Its antigen remains unidentified.

V shed 5 bases, J shed 10 bases, and the junction held 12 bases outside the gene matches. Germline V gene sequence: CDR1 SGHTA, CDR2 FQGNSA. The CDR3 spans 14 residues. With 60 Vbeta and 13 Jbeta primers, the PCR was carried out. Repertoires were generated with immunoSEQ multiplex PCR, while TCRdb's copy carries only in-frame clones and drops some. The table includes fewer than 150,000 clones, 60% to 85% detected once. The source material was PBMCs. This receptor was identified in a man aged 45-65 years in good health and CMV-seropositive. The V gene is TRBV7-2, the J gene TRBJ1-1; 8 bases line up with TRBD1. This CDR3 is CASSVGGSGGGAFF. The CDR3 bases are TGTGCCAGCAGCGTGGGGGGGTCAGGGGGCGGAGCTTTCTTT.